Only one count was recorded for the clone carrying this TCR beta chain. Profiling relied on immunoSEQ multiplex PCR, and the TCRdb table lists in-frame clones only, not all of them. The profile shows about 120,000 clones, approximately 92% of them singletons. The CDR3 length is 14 residues. The sample belongs to a study of siplizumab effects on memory and regulatory T cells. The chain recombines TRBV21-1 with TRBJ2-1. TRBV21-1 is noted as a pseudogene. Sequenced material: non-Treg CD4+ T cells sorted from blood. The TCR was taken from a human donor in good health. DNA for the CDR3: TGTGCCAGCAGCAACCCTGATTTCCTCTATGAGCAGTTCTTC. Translation: CASSNPDFLYEQFF.